This T cell receptor beta chain came from a study of PD-1 blockade in classical Hodgkin lymphoma. Study results and limitations: CD4+ TCR diversity climbed significantly by C4D1, unlike CD8+ TCR diversity. TCR diversity at baseline was reported to be reduced in newly diagnosed patients relative to healthy donors.

The CDR3 is made up of 15 amino acids. After removal of 7 bases from V and 8 bases from J, the junction contained 14 bases not matched to a gene. CDR1 and CDR2 (germline): SQVTM, ANQGSEA. In every patient, relapse followed autologous stem cell transplantation, while exposure to brentuximab vedotin differed. To note about this clone: Its antigen is unidentified.

Some clones are missing from TCRdb's copy, which holds only in-frame ones; the method was immunoSEQ multiplex PCR. The table includes roughly 70,000 clones, 71% detected once. This receptor was taken from a human donor with classical Hodgkin lymphoma. The chain uses TRBV29-1 and TRBJ2-1; 10 bases map to TRBD2. The sample in question was peripheral blood mononuclear cells (PBMCs), obtained before the second cycle of nivolumab. The CDR3: CSARLLAGLGDEQFF. CDR3 coding DNA: TGCAGCGCAAGATTACTAGCGGGGCTGGGCGATGAGCAGTTCTTC.